The T cell receptor (beta chain) under discussion was sequenced for a study of T cell responses to AZD1222 COVID-19 vaccine. CDR3 size: 15 residues. CDR1 MDHEN and CDR2 SYDVKM come from the germline V gene. Trimming pared 6 bases from V and 0 bases from J, leaving 12 bases between. About this clone: Its antigen is currently unknown.

The data were produced by immunoSEQ multiplex PCR, yet TCRdb's version contains in-frame clones alone and is incomplete. The sample holds about 180,000 clones; just over 85% are singletons and the top ten take 7.7%. Findings and limits, study-wide: Females outnumbered males among donors, who were mostly white British; clonal diversity was possibly underestimated.

The V gene is TRBV28, the J gene TRBJ1-5, with D possibly matching TRBD1 (6 bases). Sequenced here: peripheral blood, sampled on day 0 of AZD1222 vaccination. This TCR was recovered from an adult in good health. CDR3 protein: CASSLTGFSNQPQHF. CDR3 nucleotide sequence: TGTGCCAGCAGCCTTACAGGGTTTAGCAATCAGCCCCAGCATTTT.